The 27 T cell receptor beta chains reported below all come from one sample, sequenced in a study of blood T cell repertoires in COVID-19. The data were produced by immunoSEQ multiplex PCR, yet TCRdb's version contains in-frame clones alone and is incomplete. Among under 35,000 clones listed, around 90% were seen once. Sample: peripheral blood. The receptors stem from a human donor in a cohort sampled during active COVID-19.

This chain uses TRBV6-2 or TRBV6-3 with TRBJ1-3; the D gene is possibly TRBD1 (5 bases). V gave up 5 bases and J gave up 0 bases, with 8 bases separating them. From germline, CDR1 is MNHEY and CDR2 SVGEGT. The CDR3 sequence is 14 residues long. This CDR3 is CASSGHLSGNTIYF. CDR3 coding DNA: TGTGCCAGCAGTGGACACCTCTCTGGAAACACCATATATTTT.

CDR3: CASSPDSNYGYTF. CDR3 bases: TGTGCCAGCAGCCCCGACAGTAACTATGGCTACACCTTC. This chain links TRBV9 with TRBJ1-2, with D possibly TRBD1 on 5 matching bases. Trimming cost V 4 bases and J 1 base, with 8 bases left between them. The germline V gene has CDR1 SGDLS and CDR2 YYNGEE. The CDR3 consists of 13 residues.

The chain couples TRBV7-2 to TRBJ1-3; D gene uncertain. Trimming left V 4 bases short and J 4 bases short, with 8 bases between. This CDR3 contains 13 residues. Germline CDR1 is SGHTA and CDR2 is FQGNSA. CDR3 protein: CASSSVQGNTIYF. CDR3 coding DNA: TGTGCCAGCAGCTCGGTACAGGGAAACACCATATATTTT.

The count of this clone is one. The chain links TRBV7-3 to TRBJ1-1, with D possibly TRBD1 on 6 matching bases. In germline, CDR1 is SGHTA, CDR2 FQGTGA. The V end was cut by 5 bases, the J end by 6 bases, with 16 bases between. This CDR3 spans 14 amino acids. The CDR3 spells CASSLSTGSAEAFF. Here the CDR3 DNA reads TGTGCCAGCAGCCTATCTACAGGGTCCGCTGAAGCTTTCTTT.

The rearrangement uses TRBV19 and TRBJ1-1; unclear D gene. Germline CDR1 LNHDA, CDR2 SQIVND (reference sequence). The CDR3 extends over 14 amino acids. V was shortened by 4 bases and J by 1 base, with 10 bases between the two germline ends. This CDR3 is CASSTVRGNTEAFF. CDR3 sequence (DNA): TGTGCCAGTAGTACCGTACGGGGGAACACTGAAGCTTTCTTT.

The V gene is TRBV20-1, the J gene TRBJ2-1; D might be TRBD2 (5 bases). Deletions cut 0 bases from V and 12 bases from J, with 9 bases between. Germline loops: CDR1 DFQATT, CDR2 SNEGSKA (reference sequence). CDR3 length: 11 residues. CDR3 region: CSARDGVGQFF. The DNA of the CDR3 is TGCAGTGCTAGAGACGGGGTTGGGCAGTTCTTC.

The sample holds one count of this clone. The chain couples TRBV19 to TRBJ1-5; TRBD1 might be the D (6 bases). The V end was cut by 10 bases, the J end by 3 bases, with 16 bases between. CDR1 and CDR2 from the germline V gene are LNHDA and SQIVND (reference sequence). This CDR3 region has 14 residues. CDR3 sequence: CATTGYEYNQPQHF. As DNA, the CDR3 is TGTGCCACCACAGGGTACGAGTACAATCAGCCCCAGCATTTT.

The chain uses TRBV28 and TRBJ2-3; 7 bases agree with TRBD2. Trimming removed 6 bases from V and 8 bases from J; junction bases left unmatched: 8. CDR1 and CDR2 (germline): MDHEN, SYDVKM. The length of the CDR3 is 13 residues. CDR3 region: CASSVNSGFTQYF. The CDR3 coding sequence is TGTGCCAGCAGCGTCAATAGCGGGTTTACGCAGTATTTT.

The V call is TRBV6-5, the J call TRBJ1-4, with a possible D match to TRBD1 (5 bases). The CDR3 consists of 14 residues. The V end was cut by 5 bases, the J end by 8 bases, with 15 bases between. Germline loops: CDR1 MNHEY, CDR2 SVGAGI. CDR3 DNA: TGTGCCAGCAGTCTCGTCGGGACTTTGGAAAAACTGTTTTTT. Translation gives CASSLVGTLEKLFF.

Comments on this clone: Distinct nucleotide sequences in the sample also encode this CDR3. The rearrangement links TRBV4-1 to TRBJ1-4; D call uncertain. The germline V gene encodes CDR1 MGHRA and CDR2 YSYEKL. This CDR3 region has 15 residues. V was clipped by 6 bases and J by 4 bases, with 15 bases between them. The CDR3 DNA follows: TGCGCCAGCAGACCAACCGGAACAGTTAATGAAAAACTGTTTTTT. This gives the protein CASRPTGTVNEKLFF.

V is TRBV25-1 and J is TRBJ1-2, with TRBD1 matching 10 bases. Germline CDR1 and CDR2: MGHDK and SYGVNS. CDR3 size: 13 residues. Unmatched junction bases numbered 5, after V lost 6 bases and J lost 7 bases. The CDR3 here is CASRGDRGFGYTF. DNA for the CDR3: TGTGCCAGCAGGGGGGACAGGGGATTTGGCTACACCTTC.

This clone is a singleton in its sample. The chain couples TRBV7-2 to TRBJ2-5; tentatively, D is TRBD2 (5 bases). The CDR3 totals 16 residues. In germline, CDR1 is SGHTA, CDR2 FQGNSA. Trimming cost V 2 bases and J 1 base, with 14 bases left between them. The CDR3 DNA sequence: TGTGCCAGCAGCTTAATGCTAGCACTCTTCCAAGAGACCCAGTACTTC. This gives the protein CASSLMLALFQETQYF. The entire variable domain, with the rest obtained from reference TRBV7-2 and TRBJ2-5, is as follows: GAGVSQSPSNKVTEKGKDVELRCDPISGHTALYWYRQSLGQGLEFLIYFQGNSAPDKSGLPSDRFSAERTGGSVSTLTIQRTQQEDSAVYLCASSLMLALFQETQYFGPGTRLLVL.

The chain employs TRBV10-3 and TRBJ2-7; TRBD2 matches 15 bases. This CDR3 is 15 amino acids long. The trim removed 4 bases at V and 4 bases at J, leaving 2 bases unmatched. In germline, CDR1 is ENHRY, CDR2 SYGVKD. The CDR3 sequence is CAISGGTSGRYEQYV. DNA for the CDR3: TGTGCCATCAGTGGGGGGACTAGCGGGAGGTACGAGCAGTACGTC.

This clone was counted a single time. This rearrangement joins TRBV7-2 to TRBJ2-6, with D possibly matching TRBD2 (6 bases). CDR1 and CDR2 (germline): SGHTA, FQGNSA. The CDR3 runs 18 residues. The V end was cut by 2 bases, the J end by 0 bases, with 14 bases between. This CDR3 is CASSLYSGLSSGANVLTF. The CDR3 DNA sequence: TGTGCCAGCAGCTTATATAGCGGCTTGAGCTCTGGGGCCAACGTCCTGACTTTC.

The gene calls are TRBV19 and TRBJ1-5; D is unclear. Germline CDR1 and CDR2: LNHDA and SQIVND (reference sequence). Between the trimmed V and J ends, which lost 1 base and 0 bases, there was a span of 10 bases. This CDR3 contains 16 residues. In DNA, the CDR3 is TGTGCCAGTAGTATAGTGGGAGGGTTTAGCAATCAGCCCCAGCATTTT. Protein: CASSIVGGFSNQPQHF.

This clone was detected a few times. The chain uses TRBV4-1 and TRBJ2-1, with D tentatively TRBD1 (5 bases). CDR1 MGHRA and CDR2 YSYEKL come from the germline V gene. V shed 3 bases and J shed 9 bases, with 18 bases lying between them. The CDR3 is 15 residues long. The CDR3 protein is CASSHPTTARPEQFF. CDR3 in DNA: TGCGCCAGCAGCCACCCCACGACAGCCCGTCCTGAGCAGTTCTTC.

This chain links TRBV18 with TRBJ2-7; D possibly corresponds to TRBD2 (5 bases). Germline values: CDR1 KGHSH, CDR2 LQKENI. The V gene lost 1 base and the J gene lost 2 bases, with 12 bases spanning the gap. The CDR3 length is 15 residues. CDR3 residues: CASSPQEAGPYEQYV. CDR3 nucleotide sequence: TGTGCCAGCTCACCACAGGAGGCTGGTCCCTACGAGCAGTACGTC.

This clone showed up just once. V usage is TRBV5-1 and J usage is TRBJ2-1, with TRBD1 matching 10 bases. CDR1 and CDR2 (germline): SGHRS, YFSETQ. The CDR3 runs to 15 residues. V was pared by 2 bases and J by 6 bases, with 5 bases of the junction left unmatched. In nucleotides, the CDR3 is TGCGCCAGCAGCTTTATGGGACAGGGGCGCAATGAGCAGTTCTTC. Its translation is CASSFMGQGRNEQFF.

This chain uses TRBV18 with TRBJ1-1, with D unresolved. Germline CDR1 reads KGHSH; CDR2 reads LQKENI. Trimming pared 4 bases from V and 8 bases from J, leaving 14 bases between. The CDR3 is made up of 13 amino acids. DNA for the CDR3: TGTGCCAGCTCACGGAGGCAATCGCAGGAAGCTTTCTTT. This codes for CASSRRQSQEAFF. Full variable domain (rest looked up from reference TRBV18 and TRBJ1-1): NAGVMQNPRHLVRRRGQEARLRCSPMKGHSHVYWYRQLPEEGLKFMVYLQKENIIDESGMPKERFSAEFPKEGPSILRIQQVVRGDSAAYFCASSRRQSQEAFFGQGTRLTVV.

This clone was observed once. CDR3 sequence reads: CASLTGIGSPLHF. In DNA form, the CDR3 reads TGTGCCAGTTTGACAGGGATTGGTTCACCCCTCCACTTT. The genes are TRBV2 and TRBJ1-6; 7 bases are shared with TRBD1. V lost 9 bases, J lost 9 bases, and 8 bases stayed unmatched. The V gene's germline CDR1 is SNHLY and CDR2 FYNNEI. The CDR3 consists of 13 residues.

V and J are TRBV2 and TRBJ2-3; 8 bases agree with TRBD2. Germline lookup yields CDR1 SNHLY and CDR2 FYNNEI. The CDR3 totals 15 residues. V trimming: 1 base; J trimming: 2 bases; junction bases outside the gene matches: 2. CDR3 DNA: TGTGCCAGCAGTGAAGAAGGACTAGCCACAGATACGCAGTATTTT. Translating it yields CASSEEGLATDTQYF.

The chain couples TRBV7-2 to TRBJ1-1; 7 nucleotides line up with TRBD1. The CDR3 covers 14 residues. Losses at the gene ends were 3 bases for V and 0 bases for J; bases not matched to a gene: 1. From germline, CDR1 is SGHTA and CDR2 FQGNSA. Written as DNA, the CDR3 is TGTGCCAGCAGCTTCGGGACAGTGAACACTGAAGCTTTCTTT. This translates into CASSFGTVNTEAFF.

This chain connects TRBV3-1 (or the pseudogene TRBV3-2) to TRBJ1-1, with D perhaps TRBD1 (6 bases). Trimming left V 0 bases short and J 9 bases short, with 11 bases between. Germline V gene data show CDR1 as LGHDT and CDR2 as YNNKEL (reference sequence). This CDR3 is built from 13 residues. The CDR3 here is CASSQEFRDKAFF. CDR3 sequence (DNA): TGTGCCAGCAGCCAAGAGTTCCGGGACAAAGCTTTCTTT.

The rearrangement joins TRBV5-5 to TRBJ1-3; D is uncertain. The CDR3 is 15 amino acids. V gave up 3 bases and J gave up 2 bases, with 12 bases separating them. Per the germline V gene, CDR1 is SGHKS and CDR2 is YYEKEE (reference sequence). CDR3 region: CASSSREDPGNTIYF. CDR3 nucleotide sequence: TGTGCCAGCAGCTCTCGGGAGGACCCTGGAAACACCATATATTTT.

CDR3 nucleotides: TGCGCCAGCACCTCCGACACGTCTGGAAACACCATATATTTT. Amino acid sequence: CASTSDTSGNTIYF. J is TRBJ1-3 and V is TRBV23-1; D remains unclear. TRBV23-1 is an ORF, and what it does is uncertain. There are 14 residues in the CDR3. The V end lost 7 bases, the J end lost 1 base, and 11 bases lay between the germline ends.

This clone is a singleton in its sample. The CDR3 DNA sequence: TGTGCCAGCAGTGACCAGGGGATAGCCAAAAACATTCAGTACTTC. Translating it yields CASSDQGIAKNIQYF. The chain is built from TRBV25-1 and TRBJ2-4; a possible D gene is TRBD1 (6 bases). CDR3 size: 15 residues. V dropped 3 bases and J dropped 0 bases, with 9 bases sitting between them. Germline-derived CDR1 and CDR2 are MGHDK and SYGVNS.

The rearrangement links TRBV6-6 to TRBJ1-3; unclear D gene. Germline CDR1 reads MNHNY; CDR2 reads SVGAGI (reference sequence). V was trimmed by 5 bases and J by 4 bases, leaving 12 bases between them. The CDR3 spans 14 residues. The CDR3: CASSPEISGNTIYF. For the CDR3, the DNA is TGTGCCAGCAGTCCCGAGATCTCCGGAAACACCATATATTTT.